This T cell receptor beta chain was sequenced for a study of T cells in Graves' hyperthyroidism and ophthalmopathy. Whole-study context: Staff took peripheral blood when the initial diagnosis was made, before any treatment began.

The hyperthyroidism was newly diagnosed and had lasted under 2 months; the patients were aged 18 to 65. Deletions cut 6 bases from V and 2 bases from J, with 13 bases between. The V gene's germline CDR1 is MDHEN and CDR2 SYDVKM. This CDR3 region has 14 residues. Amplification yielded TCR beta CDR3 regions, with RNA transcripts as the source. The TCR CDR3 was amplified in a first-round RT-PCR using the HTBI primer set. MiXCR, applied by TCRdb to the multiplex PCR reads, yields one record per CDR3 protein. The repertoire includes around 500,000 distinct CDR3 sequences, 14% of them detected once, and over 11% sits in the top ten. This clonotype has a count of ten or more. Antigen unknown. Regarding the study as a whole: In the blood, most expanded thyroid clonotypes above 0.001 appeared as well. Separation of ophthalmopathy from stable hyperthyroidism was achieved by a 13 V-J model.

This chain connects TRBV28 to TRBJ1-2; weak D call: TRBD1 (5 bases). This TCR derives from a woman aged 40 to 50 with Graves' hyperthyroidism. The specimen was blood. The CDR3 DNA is TGTGCCAGCAGGAGCCGGGGGAGGAACTATGGCTACACCTTC. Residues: CASRSRGRNYGYTF.